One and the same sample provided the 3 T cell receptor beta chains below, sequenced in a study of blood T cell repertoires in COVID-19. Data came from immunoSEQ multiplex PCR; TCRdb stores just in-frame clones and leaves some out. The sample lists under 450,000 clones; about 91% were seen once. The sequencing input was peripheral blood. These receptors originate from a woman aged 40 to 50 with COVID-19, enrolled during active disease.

CDR3 loop: CAWRTFGGGYGYTF. The CDR3 coding sequence is TGTGCCTGGAGAACGTTTGGGGGCGGCTATGGCTACACCTTC. The chain is built from TRBV30 and TRBJ1-2, with D maybe TRBD1 (6 bases). This CDR3 has 14 residues. V lost 3 bases and J 4 bases, leaving 15 bases between the germline ends. Per germline, CDR1 GTSNPN and CDR2 SVGIG (reference sequence). The full variable domain, rest sourced from reference TRBV30 and TRBJ1-2, is SQTIHQWPATLVQPVGSPLSLECTVEGTSNPNLYWYRQAAGRGLQLLFYSVGIGQISSEVPQNLSASRPQDRQFILSSKKLLLSDSGFYLCAWRTFGGGYGYTFGSGTRLTVV.

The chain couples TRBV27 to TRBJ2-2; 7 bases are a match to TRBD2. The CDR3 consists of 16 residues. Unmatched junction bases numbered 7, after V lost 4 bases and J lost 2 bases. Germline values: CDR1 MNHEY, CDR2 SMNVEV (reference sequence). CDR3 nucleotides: TGTGCCAGCAGTTCCGAGGGAGGGCGCAACACCGGGGAGCTGTTTTTT. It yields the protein CASSSEGGRNTGELFF.

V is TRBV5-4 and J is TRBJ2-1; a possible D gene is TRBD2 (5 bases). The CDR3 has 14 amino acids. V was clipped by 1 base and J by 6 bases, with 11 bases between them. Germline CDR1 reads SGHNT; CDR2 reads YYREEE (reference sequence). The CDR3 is CASSLSLAGNEQFF. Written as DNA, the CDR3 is TGTGCCAGCAGCTTGTCTCTTGCGGGCAATGAGCAGTTCTTC.